The 18 T cell receptor beta chains in this list originate from one sample, sequenced in a study of metastatic and nonmetastatic thyroid tumors. TCRdb reanalyzed the PCR reads with MiXCR. The data hold more than 9,500 clones, with 27% observed a single time. No treatment had been given to any patient before thyroid surgery. Sequencing input: tumor tissue. The receptors shown here come from a female donor with papillary thyroid cancer or a benign thyroid nodule (not recorded which). Some clones in this sample may be carry-over from other donors' samples.

This clone is medium-sized in the sample. CDR3 protein: CASSPIDRPYEQYF. CDR3 DNA sequence: TGCGCCAGCAGCCCTATTGACAGGCCCTACGAGCAGTACTTC. This chain joins TRBV5-1 and TRBJ2-7; D may be TRBD1 (6 bases). CDR3 length: 14 amino acids. V gave up 4 bases and J gave up 2 bases, with 13 bases separating them. The germline gives CDR1 SGHRS, CDR2 YFSETQ.

This clone was seen ten or more times. The rearrangement joins TRBV19 to TRBJ1-5; 7 bases agree with TRBD1. With 7 bases clipped from V and 6 bases from J, the junction kept 9 bases outside the gene matches. CDR1 and CDR2 (germline): LNHDA, SQIVND (reference sequence). The CDR3 loop spans 14 amino acids. The CDR3 nucleotides read TGTGCCAGTAACTTACAGGGGCGAAGTCAGCCCCAGCATTTT. Its protein product is CASNLQGRSQPQHF.

This clone was picked up a small number of times. This chain uses TRBV10-3 with TRBJ2-7, with D possibly matching TRBD1 (6 bases). This CDR3 comprises 14 residues. V dropped 0 bases and J dropped 2 bases, with 8 bases sitting between them. Germline values: CDR1 ENHRY, CDR2 SYGVKD. The CDR3 nucleotides read TGTGCCATCAGTGAGTCCAAGGGGGCCTACGAGCAGTACTTC. Amino acids: CAISESKGAYEQYF.

The chain uses TRBV11-2 and TRBJ1-1, with a weak D call TRBD1 (6 bases). The CDR3 loop spans 16 amino acids. Looked up from germline, CDR1 is SGHAT and CDR2 is FQNNGV. Trimming took off 6 bases at V and 4 bases at J, with 21 bases between the two ends. CDR3 loop: CASRPKTGGWITEAFF. DNA of the CDR3: TGTGCCAGCAGACCGAAGACAGGAGGGTGGATCACTGAAGCTTTCTTT.

This clone was observed at least ten times. V is TRBV24-1 and J is TRBJ1-4; 10 bases map to TRBD1. This CDR3 has 15 amino acids. Germline assignment: CDR1 KGHDR and CDR2 SFDVKD. V shed 3 bases and J 10 bases; nucleotides not matched to a gene: 7. The CDR3 loop is CATSDPGTGDRKLFF. In nucleotides, the CDR3 is TGTGCCACCAGTGATCCCGGGACAGGGGATCGAAAACTGTTTTTT.

Ten or more counts support this clone. The rearrangement joins TRBV6-5 to TRBJ2-2; D ambiguous. V gave up 2 bases and J gave up 5 bases, with 9 bases separating them. CDR1 MNHEY and CDR2 SVGAGI come from the germline V gene. The CDR3 has 14 residues. This CDR3 is CASSYARRTGELFF. The CDR3 bases are TGTGCCAGCAGTTACGCCAGGAGAACCGGGGAGCTGTTTTTT.

This clone was detected ten times or more. The chain recombines TRBV3-1 with TRBJ2-5; maybe TRBD1 (5 bases). Trimming shortened V by 2 bases and J by 5 bases, and 9 bases separated the two germline ends. Germline V gene data show CDR1 as LGHDT and CDR2 as YNNKEL (reference sequence). CDR3 length equals 13 residues. Here the CDR3 DNA reads TGTGCCAGCAGCCAACGTGCAGGGGAGACCCAGTACTTC. Translation: CASSQRAGETQYF.

In its sample, this clone was seen many times. The chain carries TRBV9 and TRBJ2-1; D is unresolved. Germline V CDR1 and CDR2: SGDLS, YYNGEE. The germline V and J ends were trimmed by 0 bases and 11 bases, with 12 bases remaining between them. This CDR3 contains 13 residues. DNA of the CDR3: TGTGCCAGCAGCGTAGGCCCCGATTTTAAGCAGTTCTTC. Protein: CASSVGPDFKQFF.

This clone has a single count. J is TRBJ1-2 and V is TRBV9, with D tentatively TRBD1 (6 bases). V lost 2 bases and J lost 7, with 18 bases in between. Germline CDR1 is SGDLS and CDR2 is YYNGEE. The length of the CDR3 is 15 residues. In DNA form, the CDR3 reads TGTGCCAGCAGCGTGGGGCCCCAGGGGCGGAGTGGCTACACCTTC. Translating it yields CASSVGPQGRSGYTF. Drawing the rest from reference TRBV9 and TRBJ1-2, the complete variable domain is DSGVTQTPKHLITATGQRVTLRCSPRSGDLSVYWYQQSLDQGLQFLIQYYNGEERAKGNILERFSAQQFPDLHSELNLSSLELGDSALYFCASSVGPQGRSGYTFGSGTRLTVV.

This clone is labeled as medium-sized. V usage is TRBV5-6 and J usage is TRBJ1-6; D might be TRBD1 (5 bases). CDR3 length: 16 amino acids. Germline CDR1 SGHDT, CDR2 YYEEEE. Trimming stripped 2 bases from V and 6 bases from J, with 15 bases between. Here the CDR3 reads CASSFDSGAPNSPLHF. The CDR3, as DNA: TGTGCCAGCAGCTTTGACAGCGGAGCCCCTAATTCACCCCTCCACTTT.

This clone ranks as medium-sized (0.01 to 0.1%). This chain joins TRBV30 and TRBJ1-5, with D perhaps TRBD1 (5 bases). The germline V gene has CDR1 GTSNPN and CDR2 SVGIG (reference sequence). CDR3 length: 18 residues. V lost 1 base and J 6 bases, leaving 25 bases between the germline ends. The CDR3 DNA is TGTGCCTGGAGTGCCCCGACGACAGACCCCTTATGGAGTCAGCCCCAGCATTTT. It yields the protein CAWSAPTTDPLWSQPQHF. Full variable domain (outside the CDR3, taken from reference TRBV30 and TRBJ1-5): SQTIHQWPATLVQPVGSPLSLECTVEGTSNPNLYWYRQAAGRGLQLLFYSVGIGQISSEVPQNLSASRPQDRQFILSSKKLLLSDSGFYLCAWSAPTTDPLWSQPQHFGDGTRLSIL.

This chain uses TRBV4-1 with TRBJ1-2; TRBD1 matches 7 bases. This CDR3 has 15 residues. V trimming: 0 bases; J trimming: 2 bases; junction bases outside the gene matches: 3. Germline values: CDR1 MGHRA, CDR2 YSYEKL. The CDR3 reads CASSQEQGQNYGYTF. The CDR3 coding sequence is TGCGCCAGCAGCCAAGAGCAGGGACAGAACTATGGCTACACCTTC.

This sequence joins TRBV7-9 and TRBJ2-7; D call uncertain. Germline loops: CDR1 SEHNR, CDR2 FQNEAQ (reference sequence). V lost 4 bases, J lost 3 bases, and 10 bases lay in between. There are 13 residues in the CDR3. CDR3 coding DNA: TGTGCCAGCAGCTGGGATGACCTCTACGAGCAGTACTTC. Its protein is CASSWDDLYEQYF.

By share, this clone counts as medium-sized. CDR3 DNA sequence: TGTGCCAGCAGCTTCTCAGCTAACAATGAGCAGTTCTTC. The encoded protein is CASSFSANNEQFF. The chain is built from TRBV7-3 and TRBJ2-1; D ambiguous. The CDR3 covers 13 residues. The ends were cut back, 3 bases at V and 5 bases at J, with 8 bases in the middle. The germline CDR1 and CDR2 sequences are SGHTA and FQGTGA.

This clone was recorded a few times. The chain employs TRBV19 and TRBJ2-7; a possible D gene is TRBD1 (6 bases). V gave up 10 bases and J gave up 6 bases, with 19 bases separating them. Germline values: CDR1 LNHDA, CDR2 SQIVND (reference sequence). The CDR3 has 13 residues. CDR3 coding DNA: TGTGCCATTAGGCCGACAGGCGCAGGCGAGCAGTACTTC. It encodes CAIRPTGAGEQYF.

This clone is labeled medium-sized. V and J are TRBV11-1 and TRBJ1-3, with D tentatively TRBD1 (6 bases). Trimming cost V 3 bases and J 0 bases, with 9 bases left between them. Per the germline V gene, CDR1 is SGHAT and CDR2 is FQDESV (reference sequence). The CDR3 is made up of 15 amino acids. The CDR3 is CASSFQGSSGNTIYF. CDR3 in DNA: TGTGCCAGCAGCTTCCAGGGGTCCTCTGGAAACACCATATATTTT.

This clone was observed many times. V is TRBV30 and J is TRBJ2-1; perhaps TRBD1 as D (5 bases). Germline CDR1 reads GTSNPN; CDR2 reads SVGIG (reference sequence). V lost 5 bases to trimming and J lost 9 bases, with 14 bases between them. There are 12 residues in the CDR3. The CDR3 region is CAWEFREREQFF. As DNA, the CDR3 is TGTGCCTGGGAGTTCAGGGAACGTGAGCAGTTCTTC.

This clone was observed at least ten times. This chain connects TRBV19 to TRBJ2-1; 10 nucleotides match TRBD2. The CDR3 length is 15 residues. Losses at the gene ends were 5 bases for V and 2 bases for J; bases not matched to a gene: 3. The germline CDR1 and CDR2 sequences are LNHDA and SQIVND (reference sequence). For the CDR3, the DNA is TGTGCCAGTAGTGGACTAGCGGTAACCTACAATGAGCAGTTCTTC. It codes for CASSGLAVTYNEQFF.